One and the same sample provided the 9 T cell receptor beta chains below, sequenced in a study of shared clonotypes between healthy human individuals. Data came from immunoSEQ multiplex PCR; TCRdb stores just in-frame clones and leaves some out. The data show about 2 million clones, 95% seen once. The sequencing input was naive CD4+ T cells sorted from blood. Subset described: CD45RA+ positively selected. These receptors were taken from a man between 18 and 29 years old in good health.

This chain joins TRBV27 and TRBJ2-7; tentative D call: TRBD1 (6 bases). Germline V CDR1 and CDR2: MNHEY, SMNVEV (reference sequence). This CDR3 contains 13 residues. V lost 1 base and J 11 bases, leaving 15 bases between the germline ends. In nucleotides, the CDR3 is TGTGCCAGCAGTTTATTGGGTGGGCAGGGGAAGTACTTC. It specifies CASSLLGGQGKYF.

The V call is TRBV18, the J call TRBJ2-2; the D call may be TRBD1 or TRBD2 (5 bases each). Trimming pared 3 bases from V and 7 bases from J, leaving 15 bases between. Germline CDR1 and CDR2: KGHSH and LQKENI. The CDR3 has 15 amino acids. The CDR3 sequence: CASSPPGPRSGELFF. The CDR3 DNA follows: TGTGCCAGCTCACCGCCGGGGCCCAGGAGCGGGGAGCTGTTTTTT.

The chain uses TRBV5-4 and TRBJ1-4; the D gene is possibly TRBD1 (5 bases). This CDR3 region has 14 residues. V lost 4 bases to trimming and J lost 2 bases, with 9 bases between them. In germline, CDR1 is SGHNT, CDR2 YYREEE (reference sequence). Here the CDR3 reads CASSVGTTNEKLFF. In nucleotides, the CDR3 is TGTGCCAGCAGCGTCGGGACCACTAATGAAAAACTGTTTTTT.

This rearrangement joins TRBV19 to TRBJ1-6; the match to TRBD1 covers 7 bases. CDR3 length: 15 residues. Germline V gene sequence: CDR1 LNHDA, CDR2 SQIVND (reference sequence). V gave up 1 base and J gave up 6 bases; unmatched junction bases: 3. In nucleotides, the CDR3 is TGTGCCAGTAGTATAGGGCAGGGGGTTAATTCACCCCTCCACTTT. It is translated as CASSIGQGVNSPLHF.

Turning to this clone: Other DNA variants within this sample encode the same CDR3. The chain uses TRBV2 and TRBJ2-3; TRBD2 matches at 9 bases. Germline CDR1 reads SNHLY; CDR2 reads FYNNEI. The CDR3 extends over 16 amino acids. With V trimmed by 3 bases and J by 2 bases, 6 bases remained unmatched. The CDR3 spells CASSEGLAGNTDTQYF. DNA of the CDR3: TGTGCCAGCAGTGAGGGGCTAGCGGGAAACACAGATACGCAGTATTTT.

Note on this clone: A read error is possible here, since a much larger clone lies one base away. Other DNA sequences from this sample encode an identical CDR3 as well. The CDR3: CSARAGETQYF. In DNA form, the CDR3 reads TGCAGTGCTAGAGCGGGAGAGACCCAGTACTTC. V and J are TRBV20-1 and TRBJ2-5; D unclear. V was shortened by 1 base and J by 4 bases, with 4 bases between the two germline ends. The CDR3 runs 11 residues. Germline CDR1 reads DFQATT; CDR2 reads SNEGSKA (reference sequence).

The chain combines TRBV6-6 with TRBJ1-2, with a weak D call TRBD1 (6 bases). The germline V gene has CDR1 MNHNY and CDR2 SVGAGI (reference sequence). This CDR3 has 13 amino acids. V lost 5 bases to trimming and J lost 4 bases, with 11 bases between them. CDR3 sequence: CASSQDRLYGYTF. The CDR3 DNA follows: TGTGCCAGCAGTCAGGACAGACTCTATGGCTACACCTTC.

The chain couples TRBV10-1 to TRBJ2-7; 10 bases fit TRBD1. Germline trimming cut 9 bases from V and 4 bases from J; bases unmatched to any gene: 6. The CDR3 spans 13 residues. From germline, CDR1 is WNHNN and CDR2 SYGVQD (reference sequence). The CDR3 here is CARLGQGPYEQYF. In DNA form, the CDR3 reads TGCGCCAGGTTGGGACAGGGGCCTTACGAGCAGTACTTC.

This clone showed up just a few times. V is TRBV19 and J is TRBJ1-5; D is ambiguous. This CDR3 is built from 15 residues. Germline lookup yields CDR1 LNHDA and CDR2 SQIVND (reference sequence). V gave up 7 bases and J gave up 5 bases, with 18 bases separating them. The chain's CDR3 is CASIKASGRDQPQHF. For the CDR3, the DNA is TGTGCCAGTATAAAGGCATCAGGAAGAGATCAGCCCCAGCATTTT.